This T cell receptor beta chain was documented in a study of long-term antiretroviral therapy in people with HIV. Trimming removed 1 base at V and 10 bases at J, with 11 bases between. Germline values: CDR1 SGDLS, CDR2 YYNGEE. The CDR3 totals 12 residues. There were roughly 1-10 million cryopreserved PBMC in the samples before DNA extraction. About this clone itself: No antigen is known for it.

Study-wide points: Diversity went up after ART and still fell short of transplant donor controls. Clones expanded before ART dominated the repertoire at all time points.

Survey-level resolution applied to immunoSEQ assay v3.0. Sequencing aimed to cover 40,000-50,000 T-cell genomes per sample. Measured with immunoSEQ multiplex PCR; TCRdb has only the in-frame clones, and not every one. The sample carries around 20,000 clones, roughly 78% recorded once. Material: unsorted PBMCs, obtained at the start of antiretroviral therapy, before treatment. The sequence was obtained from a man aged 18 to 35 with HIV. The chain joins TRBV9 to TRBJ1-2; maybe TRBD1 (5 bases). This CDR3 reads CASSVPRDDYTF. The CDR3 DNA follows: TGTGCCAGCAGCGTACCCAGGGACGACTACACCTTC. Supplemented by reference TRBV9 and TRBJ1-2, the full variable domain reads DSGVTQTPKHLITATGQRVTLRCSPRSGDLSVYWYQQSLDQGLQFLIQYYNGEERAKGNILERFSAQQFPDLHSELNLSSLELGDSALYFCASSVPRDDYTFGSGTRLTVV.